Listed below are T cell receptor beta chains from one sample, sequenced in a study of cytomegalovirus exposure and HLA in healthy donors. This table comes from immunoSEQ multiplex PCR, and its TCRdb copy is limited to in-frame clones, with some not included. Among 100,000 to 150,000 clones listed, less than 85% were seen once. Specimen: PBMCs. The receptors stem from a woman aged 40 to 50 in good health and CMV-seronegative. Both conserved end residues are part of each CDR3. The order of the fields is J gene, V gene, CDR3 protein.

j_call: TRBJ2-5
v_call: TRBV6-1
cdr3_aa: CASSERGTGEVETQYF

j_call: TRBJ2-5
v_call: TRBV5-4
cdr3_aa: CASSLGSGQGQETQYF

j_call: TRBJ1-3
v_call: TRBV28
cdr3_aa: CASRAGGVPSGNTIYF

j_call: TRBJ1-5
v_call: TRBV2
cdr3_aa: CASSEPGVGQPQHF

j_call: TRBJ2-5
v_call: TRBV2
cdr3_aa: CASSDLGGTNQETQYF

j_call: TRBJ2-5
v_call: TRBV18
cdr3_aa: CASSPQAGGIQETQYF

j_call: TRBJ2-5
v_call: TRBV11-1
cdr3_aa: CASSSGQGKGETQYF

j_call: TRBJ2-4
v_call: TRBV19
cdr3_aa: CASSIRNIQYF

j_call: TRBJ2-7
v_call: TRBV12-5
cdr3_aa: CASGGGTPSYEQYF

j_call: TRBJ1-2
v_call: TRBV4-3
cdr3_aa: CASSQDPEGIQGYTF

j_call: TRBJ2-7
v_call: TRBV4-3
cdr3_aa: CASSQEGKWVYEQYF

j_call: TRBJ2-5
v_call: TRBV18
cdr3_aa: CASSRTGDQETQYF

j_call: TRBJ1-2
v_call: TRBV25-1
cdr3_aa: CASSDLQDRENGYTF

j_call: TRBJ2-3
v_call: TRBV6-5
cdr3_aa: CASSYSGTGVPDTQYF

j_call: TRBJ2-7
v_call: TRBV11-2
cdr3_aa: CASSLVGLAGGLYEQYF

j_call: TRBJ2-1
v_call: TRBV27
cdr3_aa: CASRGRQGSYNEQFF

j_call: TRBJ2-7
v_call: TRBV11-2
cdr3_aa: CASSFGKETTGEQYF

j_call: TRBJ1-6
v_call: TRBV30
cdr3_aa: CAWSTGTPPLHF

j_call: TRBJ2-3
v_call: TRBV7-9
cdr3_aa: CASTLTSGGTDTQYF

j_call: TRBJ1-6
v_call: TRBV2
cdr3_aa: CASSEQVVSPLHF

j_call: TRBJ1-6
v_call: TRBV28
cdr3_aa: CASSVSGTSSPLHF

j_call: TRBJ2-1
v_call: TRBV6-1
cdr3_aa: CASRVAGGLYNEQFF

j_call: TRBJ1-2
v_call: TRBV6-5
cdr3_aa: CASSSPDRLRGYTF

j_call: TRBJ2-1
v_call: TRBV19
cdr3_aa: CASSIDQGRPSSNEQFF

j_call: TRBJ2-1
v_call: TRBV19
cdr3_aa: CASSPTFGTLTYNEQFF

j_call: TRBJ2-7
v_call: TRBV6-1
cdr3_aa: CASRIGPQREQYF

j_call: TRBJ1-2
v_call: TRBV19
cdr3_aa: CASSMVGGTGFHGYTF

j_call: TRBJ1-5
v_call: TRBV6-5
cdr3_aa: CASSYSGTGSSDQHF

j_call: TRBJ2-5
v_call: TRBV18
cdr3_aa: CASSPGLAGDGETQYF

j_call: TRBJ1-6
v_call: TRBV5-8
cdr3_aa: CASSLGGRNNSPLHF

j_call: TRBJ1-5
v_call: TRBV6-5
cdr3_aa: CASSYGQGYQPQHF

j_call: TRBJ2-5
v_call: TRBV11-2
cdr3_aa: CASSPGTGGWETQYF

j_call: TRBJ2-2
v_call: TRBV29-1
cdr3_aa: CSVMGQGATGELFF

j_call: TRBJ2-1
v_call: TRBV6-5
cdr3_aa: CASSGLAGANEQFF

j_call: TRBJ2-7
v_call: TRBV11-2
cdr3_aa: CASSWGQGFSYEQYF

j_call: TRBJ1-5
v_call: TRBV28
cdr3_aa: CASSPGTGVVQPQHF

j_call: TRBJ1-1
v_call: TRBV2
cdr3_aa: CASSRQPANTEAFF

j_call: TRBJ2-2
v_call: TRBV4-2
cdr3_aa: CASSQGRRANTGELFF

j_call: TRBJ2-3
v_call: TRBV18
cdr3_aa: CASSPGVGVGRDTQYF

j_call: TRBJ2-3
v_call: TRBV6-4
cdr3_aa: CASSDSGGSTDTQYF

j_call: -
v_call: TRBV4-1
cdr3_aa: CASSQIMGQGAYEQYF

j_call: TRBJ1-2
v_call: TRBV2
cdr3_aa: CASSSTVNYGYTF

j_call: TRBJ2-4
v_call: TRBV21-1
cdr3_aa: CASNMDRPPKDIQYF

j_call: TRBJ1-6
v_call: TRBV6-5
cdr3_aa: CASRVNRAWQAPLHF

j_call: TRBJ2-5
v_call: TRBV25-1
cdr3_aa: CASSEFSGQGMWETQYF

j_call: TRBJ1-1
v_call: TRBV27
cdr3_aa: CASRLHRENTEAFF

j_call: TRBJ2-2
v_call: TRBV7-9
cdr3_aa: CASSSGGTRELFF

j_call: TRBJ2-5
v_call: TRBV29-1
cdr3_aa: CSVNLGLGGTQYF

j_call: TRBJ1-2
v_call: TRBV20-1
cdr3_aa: CSAYIRNGYTF

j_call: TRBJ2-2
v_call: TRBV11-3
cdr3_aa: CASSLGAAGSNTGELFF

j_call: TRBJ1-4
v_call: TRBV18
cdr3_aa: CASSPPTGDEKLFF

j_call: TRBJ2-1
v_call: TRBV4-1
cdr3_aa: CASSQTGLGGDEQFF

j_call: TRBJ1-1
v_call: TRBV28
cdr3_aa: CASSPERDLMNTEAFF

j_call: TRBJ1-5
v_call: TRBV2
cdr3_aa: CASSGLGRDNQPQHF

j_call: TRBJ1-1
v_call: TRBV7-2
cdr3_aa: CASSPDTLGRAFF

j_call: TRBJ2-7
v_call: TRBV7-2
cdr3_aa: CASSLDNYEQYF

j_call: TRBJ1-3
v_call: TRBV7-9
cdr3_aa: CASTLSGMVSGNTIYF